The T cell receptor (beta chain) described here comes from a study of T cells in Graves' hyperthyroidism and ophthalmopathy. TCR beta CDR3 regions were amplified from RNA transcripts. The TCR CDR3 first-round RT-PCR relied on the HTBI primer set. Using its own MiXCR run on the multiplex PCR reads, TCRdb lists one record per CDR3 protein. The sample contains some 510,000 distinct CDR3 sequences, more than 45% of which appear only once. Germline V gene sequence: CDR1 DFQATT, CDR2 SNEGSKA (reference sequence). The V end was cut by 3 bases, the J end by 3 bases, with 9 bases between. CDR3 length: 13 amino acids.

The rearrangement joins TRBV20-1 to TRBJ2-1; perhaps TRBD2 as D (5 bases). Sequenced sample: peripheral blood or thyroid tissue (not recorded which). The TCR comes from a young woman with Graves' hyperthyroidism. CDR3 coding DNA: TGCAGTGCTAGTTTAGCGAACTACAATGAGCAGTTCTTC. Translating it yields CSASLANYNEQFF.